These 26 T cell receptor beta chains came from one sample sequenced in a study of T cell repertoires in cytomegalovirus infection. A single record per CDR3 protein comes from TCRdb applying MiXCR to the reads. The table shows 700,000 to 950,000 distinct CDR3 sequences, with approximately 29% occurring only once. These receptors' antigens are unknown. The sample was cultured CD8+ T cells from PBMCs, taken from culture after CMV antigen stimulation. The receptor source for this set is a human donor in good health (CMV status not recorded). Some clones in this sample may be carry-over from other donors' samples.

This clonotype was counted a single time. A much larger clone differs by one base, so this may be a read error. The chain employs TRBV7-9 and TRBJ2-3; a weak D match, TRBD2 (6 bases). CDR3 size: 15 residues. CDR1 is SEHNR and CDR2 is FQNEAQ in the germline V gene (reference sequence). The CDR3: CASSLARRGTDTRYF. CDR3 sequence (DNA): TGTGCCAGCAGCTTAGCGAGGAGGGGCACAGATACGCGGTATTTT.

This sequence joins TRBV6-5 and TRBJ1-3, with a tentative D call TRBD1 (5 bases). CDR3 size: 11 residues. V was shortened by 8 bases and J by 9 bases, with 11 bases between the two germline ends. Germline V lookup: CDR1 MNHEY, CDR2 SVGAGI. CDR3 amino acids: CASGAPGTIYF. The CDR3 region has the DNA TGTGCCAGCGGGGCTCCGGGCACCATATATTTT.

The gene calls are TRBV27 and TRBJ1-2; tentatively, D is TRBD1 (5 bases). V lost 2 bases and J lost 7, with 26 bases in between. Germline V gene data show CDR1 as MNHEY and CDR2 as SMNVEV (reference sequence). CDR3 length: 18 residues. CDR3 region: CASSLKGHRGQGDFGYTF. DNA of the CDR3: TGTGCCAGCAGTTTAAAGGGTCACCGCGGGCAGGGCGATTTTGGCTACACCTTC.

The CDR3 DNA sequence: TGCAGTGTAGGGGGGGGGCTTTCCTACAATGAGCAGTTCTTC. Translating gives CSVGGGLSYNEQFF. This chain links TRBV20-1 with TRBJ2-1; D possibly corresponds to TRBD2 (7 bases). V shed 7 bases and J shed 1 base, with 14 bases lying between them. The V gene's germline CDR1 is DFQATT and CDR2 SNEGSKA (reference sequence). The CDR3 runs to 14 residues.

The chain is built from TRBV3-1 and TRBJ2-5, with a possible D match to TRBD2 (6 bases). Looked up from germline, CDR1 is LGHDT and CDR2 is YNNKEL (reference sequence). The CDR3 runs 17 residues. Trimming took off 0 bases at V and 1 base at J, with 15 bases between the two ends. In DNA, the CDR3 is TGTGCCAGCAGCCAAGACCATCGCGGGGCCCTCCAAGAGACCCAGTACTTC. Its protein product is CASSQDHRGALQETQYF.

This clonotype showed up many times. J is TRBJ1-2 and V is TRBV6-5, with D uncertain. Germline loops: CDR1 MNHEY, CDR2 SVGAGI. The CDR3 extends over 14 amino acids. Trimming pared 2 bases from V and 6 bases from J, leaving 13 bases between. Here the CDR3 reads CASSYDGGVDGYTF. CDR3 nucleotide sequence: TGTGCCAGCAGTTACGATGGAGGTGTGGATGGCTACACCTTC.

The chain employs TRBV6-5 and TRBJ2-1; 9 bases map to TRBD2. The CDR3 has 14 amino acids. Germline V gives CDR1 MNHEY, CDR2 SVGAGI. Germline trimming cut 6 bases from V and 8 bases from J; bases unmatched to any gene: 8. The CDR3 DNA is TGTGCCAGCAGACTAGCGGGCCACAGGGATGAGCAGTTCTTC. It encodes CASRLAGHRDEQFF.

The rearrangement links TRBV28 to TRBJ2-7; D may correspond to TRBD1 or TRBD2 (5 bases each). CDR1 and CDR2 from the germline V gene are MDHEN and SYDVKM. The CDR3 is 14 residues long. Trimming stripped 4 bases from V and 2 bases from J, with 12 bases between. CDR3 sequence (DNA): TGTGCCAGCAGTTCCCCAGGGAGTCCCTACGAGCAGTACGTC. Protein product: CASSSPGSPYEQYV.

The table lists this clonotype with a few counts. The chain combines TRBV2 with TRBJ2-3, with 8 nucleotides matching TRBD1. The CDR3 contains 16 residues. J was trimmed by 6 bases and V by 0 bases; bases with no gene match: 8. CDR1 is SNHLY and CDR2 is FYNNEI in the germline V gene. CDR3 sequence (DNA): TGTGCCAGCAGTGAAGCGCAGGGGGCCCATAGGGATACGCAGTATTTT. Encoded protein: CASSEAQGAHRDTQYF.

V usage is TRBV4-1 and J usage is TRBJ2-7; TRBD1 aligns across 8 bases. The V and J ends lost 0 bases and 0 bases, in that order; junction bases with no gene match: 1. CDR1 and CDR2 (germline): MGHRA, YSYEKL. This CDR3 spans 15 amino acids. The CDR3 here is CASSQDGQGSYEQYF. The CDR3 nucleotides are TGCGCCAGCAGCCAAGACGGACAGGGCTCCTACGAGCAGTACTTC.

This clonotype was seen only a few times. The rearrangement links TRBV6-2 or TRBV6-3 to TRBJ2-4; a weak D match, TRBD2 (6 bases). Trimming stripped 7 bases from V and 0 bases from J, with 28 bases between. Per the germline V gene, CDR1 is MNHEY and CDR2 is SVGEGT. The CDR3 runs 20 residues. CDR3 sequence (DNA): TGTGCCAGCACCTTACACGGGGCGCGGGATAGCCTCGTAGCCAAAAACATTCAGTACTTC. Amino acids: CASTLHGARDSLVAKNIQYF.

This clonotype was counted between two and nine times. CDR3: CASSGQPGTGELFF. The CDR3 DNA reads as TGTGCCAGCAGCGGACAGCCGGGCACCGGGGAGCTGTTTTTT. The genes are TRBV9 and TRBJ2-2; the D gene is possibly TRBD1 (5 bases). V dropped 3 bases and J dropped 4 bases, with 10 bases sitting between them. Germline V lookup: CDR1 SGDLS, CDR2 YYNGEE. This CDR3 is 14 amino acids long.

This clonotype has a count of ten or more. The V gene is TRBV25-1, the J gene TRBJ1-3; tentatively, D is TRBD1 (5 bases). V lost 1 base to trimming and J lost 1 base, with 11 bases between them. The CDR3 runs to 16 residues. Germline V gives CDR1 MGHDK, CDR2 SYGVNS. The CDR3 spells CASSESRRGSGNTIYF. CDR3 sequence (DNA): TGTGCCAGCAGTGAATCCCGAAGGGGATCTGGAAACACCATATATTTT.

The J gene is TRBJ2-3, the V gene TRBV10-2; possible D gene TRBD2, 5 bases. In germline, CDR1 is WSHSY, CDR2 SAAADI. Trimming shortened V by 7 bases and J by 5 bases, and 22 bases separated the two germline ends. The CDR3 is 16 residues long. CDR3 in DNA: TGCGCCAGCAAGGACTTTGCCATTTTGTCGAGAGATACGCAGTATTTT. It encodes CASKDFAILSRDTQYF.

The CDR3, as DNA: TGTGCCAGCGGGGTCAGAGGCCCTCGCAGCTCCTACAATGAGCAGTTCTTC. It translates to CASGVRGPRSSYNEQFF. The gene calls are TRBV27 and TRBJ2-1; no clear D gene. The V and J ends lost 8 bases and 0 bases respectively, with 20 bases between them. The CDR3 runs 17 residues. CDR1 MNHEY and CDR2 SMNVEV come from the germline V gene (reference sequence).

This clonotype came up a few times. The chain joins TRBV7-2 to TRBJ2-3; weak D call: TRBD2 (6 bases). V was clipped by 5 bases and J by 6 bases, with 21 bases between them. The germline V gene has CDR1 SGHTA and CDR2 FQGNSA. CDR3 length: 16 residues. CDR3 in amino acids: CASSAPGLRRTDTQYF. The CDR3 bases are TGTGCCAGCAGCGCGCCGGGACTCCGCCGGACGGATACGCAGTATTTT.

This chain links TRBV6-1 with TRBJ2-7; no reliable D call. The CDR3 is 14 amino acids. Germline V gene data show CDR1 as MNHNS and CDR2 as SASEGT. Between the trimmed V and J ends, which lost 4 bases and 2 bases, there was a span of 12 bases. The CDR3 region has the DNA TGTGCCAGCAGTGTTGGGCCGATTACCTACGAGCAGTACTTC. Encoded protein: CASSVGPITYEQYF.

This clonotype was counted only a few times. This chain uses TRBV14 with TRBJ1-2; 7 positions match TRBD1. V trimming: 1 base; J trimming: 7 bases; junction bases outside the gene matches: 6. Germline-derived CDR1 and CDR2 are SGHDN and FVKESK. The CDR3 consists of 14 residues. CDR3: CASSQGHRGSGYTF. The CDR3 nucleotides are TGTGCCAGCAGCCAAGGCCACAGGGGCAGTGGCTACACCTTC.

This clonotype was counted only a few times. The chain recombines TRBV6-1 with TRBJ1-2; 9 nucleotides match TRBD1. The germline V gene encodes CDR1 MNHNS and CDR2 SASEGT. With V trimmed by 3 bases and J by 5 bases, 7 bases remained unmatched. This CDR3 is built from 15 residues. For the CDR3, the DNA is TGTGCCAGCAGTGACCAGGGACAGGGAGTTTATGGCTACACCTTC. Amino acid sequence: CASSDQGQGVYGYTF.

The chain is built from TRBV6-1 and TRBJ1-1; 11 nucleotides line up with TRBD1. The length of the CDR3 is 14 residues. The J segment lost 4 bases and the V segment lost 6 bases, leaving 4 bases of the junction unmatched. Germline V lookup: CDR1 MNHNS, CDR2 SASEGT. The CDR3 bases are TGTGCCAGCAGAGTCGGGACAGGGGGCACTGAAGCTTTCTTT. Translating gives CASRVGTGGTEAFF.

CDR3 nucleotides: TGTGCCAGCAAGATCCGGGACAGAGCCACAGATACGCAGTATTTT. Translated: CASKIRDRATDTQYF. V usage is TRBV2 and J usage is TRBJ2-3; TRBD1 aligns across 7 bases. The CDR3 length is 15 residues. V dropped 7 bases and J dropped 2; count of bases not matched to a gene: 9. The germline CDR1 and CDR2 sequences are SNHLY and FYNNEI.

This clonotype has ten or more counts. This chain joins TRBV7-2 and TRBJ2-3; 10 positions agree with TRBD2. J lost 7 bases, V lost 5 bases, and 12 bases had no gene match. The CDR3 contains 16 residues. Germline lookup yields CDR1 SGHTA and CDR2 FQGNSA. The CDR3 here is CASSPWKRGGENTQYF. DNA for the CDR3: TGTGCCAGCAGCCCCTGGAAGCGGGGGGGCGAGAATACGCAGTATTTT.

This clonotype was picked up a small number of times. The genes are TRBV7-8 and TRBJ2-7, with D possibly TRBD1 on 5 matching bases. The CDR3 covers 13 residues. CDR1 is SGHVS, CDR2 FQNEAQ, per germline. V shed 2 bases and J shed 3 bases, with 8 bases lying between them. In DNA, the CDR3 is TGTGCCAGCAGCTTAAGGACAATCTACGAGCAGTACTTC. It translates to CASSLRTIYEQYF. Drawing the rest from reference TRBV7-8 and TRBJ2-7, the complete variable domain is GAGVSQSPRYKVAKRGQDVALRCDPISGHVSLFWYQQALGQGPEFLTYFQNEAQLDKSGLPSDRFFAERPEGSVSTLKIQRTQQEDSAVYLCASSLRTIYEQYFGPGTRLTVT.

This clonotype was picked up many times. The chain uses TRBV6-6 and TRBJ2-5; tentatively, D is TRBD2 (7 bases). This CDR3 contains 16 residues. Looked up from germline, CDR1 is MNHNY and CDR2 is SVGAGI (reference sequence). Trimming stripped 0 bases from V and 5 bases from J, with 16 bases between. The CDR3 nucleotides read TGTGCCAGCAGTTACTCTGGGGGGGGGCTGGGTGAGACCCAGTACTTC. As protein: CASSYSGGGLGETQYF.

This clonotype was detected a few times. One end of the junction varies from germline; a read error may be responsible. The chain couples TRBV12-5 to TRBJ2-4, with D unresolved. This CDR3 spans 9 amino acids. CDR1 LGHNT and CDR2 FRNRAP come from the germline V gene. CDR3 DNA: TGTGCTAGTGGTTTGGTACCGGACTTC. The encoded protein is CASGLVPDF.

The CDR3 region is CASSNLLQGEDTQYF. The CDR3 nucleotides read TGTGCCAGCAGCAACCTATTACAGGGGGAAGATACGCAGTATTTT. V and J are TRBV7-2 and TRBJ2-3, with 8 nucleotides matching TRBD1. This CDR3 region has 15 residues. CDR1 and CDR2 (germline): SGHTA, FQGNSA. Trimming at V came to 5 bases and at J to 5 bases, leaving 9 bases not matched to a gene.